This TCR beta chain comes out of a study of control samples from healthy donors and cancer patients. Using immunoSEQ multiplex PCR, the repertoire was profiled, and TCRdb retains in-frame clones only, with some absent. The sample includes around 80,000 clones, 90% to 95% of them seen just once. V shed 2 bases, J shed 2 bases, and the junction held 2 bases outside the gene matches. This CDR3 is 15 amino acids long. Per germline, CDR1 SGHRS and CDR2 YFSETQ. The receptor was isolated from a man aged 45-65 years in good health. The V and J genes are TRBV5-1 and TRBJ2-1; 9 nucleotides agree with TRBD1. What was sequenced was blood. The CDR3 nucleotides are TGCGCCAGCAGCTTATACAGGGGGCCCTACAATGAGCAGTTCTTC. This gives the protein CASSLYRGPYNEQFF.